What follows are 27 T cell receptor beta chains derived from one specimen sequenced in a study of T cells in Graves' hyperthyroidism and ophthalmopathy. Authors of the study amplified TCR beta CDR3 regions from RNA transcripts. A set of HTBI primers served as the primers for a first-round RT-PCR of the TCR CDR3. TCRdb re-called the multiplex PCR reads through MiXCR, storing one row per CDR3 protein. The sample includes 700,000 or so distinct CDR3 sequences, roughly 15% of them seen just once. The specimen was blood. These TCRs come from a woman in her forties or fifties with Graves' ophthalmopathy.

This clonotype was counted ten times or more. The chain combines TRBV28 with TRBJ1-5; 7 bases agree with TRBD1. The CDR3 sequence is 17 residues long. The germline V gene encodes CDR1 MDHEN and CDR2 SYDVKM. V gave up 3 bases and J gave up 3 bases; unmatched junction bases: 11. The CDR3 DNA sequence: TGTGCCAGCAGTTTCCCCCGACAGGGAAGGGTCAATCAGCCCCAGCATTTT. It codes for CASSFPRQGRVNQPQHF. The full variable domain, with the rest looked up from reference TRBV28 and TRBJ1-5, is DVKVTQSSRYLVKRTGEKVFLECVQDMDHENMFWYRQDPGLGLRLIYFSYDVKMKEKGDIPEGYSVSREKKERFSLILESASTNQTSMYLCASSFPRQGRVNQPQHFGDGTRLSIL.

This clonotype has at least ten counts. The chain carries TRBV27 and TRBJ2-3; no definite D call. The germline V and J ends were trimmed by 2 bases and 0 bases, with 9 bases remaining between them. The CDR3 covers 15 residues. Per germline, CDR1 MNHEY and CDR2 SMNVEV (reference sequence). CDR3 sequence (DNA): TGTGCCAGCAGTTTAGGCTATCGAAGCACAGATACGCAGTATTTT. Its translation: CASSLGYRSTDTQYF.

This clonotype has at least ten counts. The chain has TRBV27 and TRBJ2-3; D call uncertain. The length of the CDR3 is 15 residues. The ends were cut back, 0 bases at V and 1 base at J, with 8 bases in the middle. From germline, CDR1 is MNHEY and CDR2 SMNVEV (reference sequence). CDR3 nucleotides: TGTGCCAGCAGTTTATCGTGGAGACGCACAGATACGCAGTATTTT. Translated: CASSLSWRRTDTQYF.

This clonotype was counted ten times or more. This sequence joins TRBV6-2 or TRBV6-3 and TRBJ1-1; 8 bases are a match to TRBD1. V gave up 5 bases and J gave up 10 bases; unmatched junction bases: 18. The CDR3 length is 16 residues. CDR1 and CDR2 (germline): MNHEY, SVGEGT. Here the CDR3 DNA reads TGTGCCAGCAGTACCATTCGACAGGGGACACCCTGGGTAGCTTTCTTT. Protein product: CASSTIRQGTPWVAFF.

Only a few counts were recorded for this clonotype. This may stem from a read error, because a much larger clone lies one nucleotide away. No conserved phenylalanine or tryptophan is present at the end of the CDR3, so a read error is the likely explanation. The V call is TRBV30, the J call TRBJ1-1; D call uncertain. CDR3 length equals 12 residues. V shed 2 bases and J shed 1 base, with 5 bases lying between them. CDR1 is GTSNPN and CDR2 is SVGIG in the germline V gene (reference sequence). The CDR3 spells CAWSTANTEAFL. CDR3 coding DNA: TGTGCCTGGAGTACAGCGAACACTGAAGCTTTCCTT.

This clonotype was counted only a few times. The chain links TRBV19 to TRBJ1-2; 7 bases match TRBD1. V shed 5 bases, J shed 3 bases, and the junction held 6 bases outside the gene matches. The germline V gene has CDR1 LNHDA and CDR2 SQIVND (reference sequence). This CDR3 region has 14 residues. CDR3 DNA: TGTGCCAGTAGTGATGGAGGGGGCTACTATGGCTACACCTTC. Amino acids: CASSDGGGYYGYTF.

This clonotype has at least ten counts. The rearrangement links TRBV6-2 or TRBV6-3 to TRBJ2-7; D is possibly TRBD1 (7 bases). The CDR3 has 15 residues. With 6 bases removed from V and 3 bases from J, the gap between germline ends came to 18 bases. The germline CDR1 and CDR2 sequences are MNHEY and SVGEGT. This CDR3 reads CASSYTRGVRYEQYF. CDR3 sequence (DNA): TGTGCCAGCAGCTACACCAGGGGGGTACGCTACGAGCAGTACTTC.

In this sample, this clonotype turned up many times. The V call is TRBV13, the J call TRBJ2-7; possibly TRBD2 for D (6 bases). CDR1 is PRHDT and CDR2 is FYEKMQ in the germline V gene (reference sequence). Trimming removed 3 bases from V and 3 bases from J, with 12 bases in between. This CDR3 has 14 residues. CDR3 sequence (DNA): TGTGCCAGCAGCTTCCCGGGAGTTGTCTACGAGCAGTACTTC. Protein product: CASSFPGVVYEQYF.

A few counts support this clonotype. The chain uses TRBV7-9 and TRBJ1-3; TRBD1 agrees at 9 bases. With V trimmed by 6 bases and J by 2 bases, 8 bases remained unmatched. Per germline, CDR1 SEHNR and CDR2 FQNEAQ (reference sequence). The CDR3 length is 16 residues. CDR3 amino acids: CASRIIGQGTGNTIYF. For the CDR3, the DNA is TGTGCCAGCAGGATAATAGGACAGGGGACTGGAAACACCATATATTTT.

A few counts support this clonotype. V and J are TRBV6-2 or TRBV6-3 and TRBJ1-6; 10 bases fit TRBD1. This CDR3 has 15 residues. Per the germline V gene, CDR1 is MNHEY and CDR2 is SVGEGT. After removal of 7 bases from V and 11 bases from J, the junction contained 11 bases not matched to a gene. The CDR3 DNA reads as TGTGCCAGCAATCCACGGGGGGACAGGGGTCCACCCCTCCACTTT. Translation gives CASNPRGDRGPPLHF.

The genes are TRBV20-1 and TRBJ2-3, with D tentatively TRBD2 (5 bases). Deletions cut 0 bases from V and 0 bases from J, with 10 bases between. There are 15 residues in the CDR3. The germline V gene has CDR1 DFQATT and CDR2 SNEGSKA (reference sequence). The DNA for the CDR3 is TGCAGTGCTAGAGACGGGGAGAGAAGCACAGATACGCAGTATTTT. Translating it yields CSARDGERSTDTQYF.

This clonotype occurred many times. The chain uses TRBV27 and TRBJ1-2; possibly TRBD1 for D (5 bases). The CDR3 is 14 amino acids. The germline V and J ends were trimmed by 6 bases and 3 bases, with 14 bases remaining between them. Per germline, CDR1 MNHEY and CDR2 SMNVEV (reference sequence). This CDR3 is CASSYRAGYYGYTF. DNA of the CDR3: TGTGCCAGCAGCTACCGAGCAGGGTACTATGGCTACACCTTC.

This clonotype has more than one count but fewer than ten. The CDR3 loop is CASSQQGYRGQPQHF. The CDR3 DNA reads TGTGCCAGCAGTCAGCAGGGGTATCGGGGTCAGCCCCAGCATTTT. The chain uses TRBV28 and TRBJ1-5; the D gene is possibly TRBD1 (6 bases). V lost 5 bases and J 6 bases, leaving 17 bases between the germline ends. Germline V lookup: CDR1 MDHEN, CDR2 SYDVKM. The CDR3 has 15 residues.

The V gene is TRBV25-1, the J gene TRBJ1-2; the D gene is possibly TRBD1 (5 bases). This CDR3 is built from 14 residues. From germline, CDR1 is MGHDK and CDR2 SYGVNS. Deletions cut 1 base from V and 6 bases from J, with 12 bases between. The CDR3 loop is CASSESGRVNGYTF. The DNA for the CDR3 is TGTGCCAGCAGTGAATCGGGCAGGGTGAATGGCTACACCTTC.

This clonotype was observed many times. The genes are TRBV5-1 and TRBJ2-5, with 7 bases identical to TRBD1. V was clipped by 3 bases and J by 1 base; unmatched bases: 0. This CDR3 comprises 13 residues. Germline V gene sequence: CDR1 SGHRS, CDR2 YFSETQ. The CDR3 reads CASSWDSQETQYF. In DNA, the CDR3 is TGCGCCAGCAGCTGGGACAGCCAAGAGACCCAGTACTTC.

A word on this clonotype: Just one base apart from a much larger clone, this may be a read error. The chain combines TRBV18 with TRBJ2-7; D might be TRBD2 (5 bases). Germline CDR1 KGHSH, CDR2 LQKENI. V shed 2 bases and J shed 0 bases, with 14 bases lying between them. The CDR3 spans 16 residues. This CDR3 is CASSPDYNGHSYEQYF. The CDR3 region has the DNA TGTGCCAGCTCACCAGACTATAACGGGCACTCCTACGAGCAGTACTTC.

This clonotype showed up many times. V is TRBV7-2 and J is TRBJ2-1, with a tentative D call TRBD2 (5 bases). The CDR3 sequence is 13 residues long. Germline CDR1 is SGHTA and CDR2 is FQGNSA. Trimming left V 4 bases short and J 9 bases short, with 13 bases between. The CDR3 region is CASSYYRDSEQFF. The CDR3 bases are TGTGCCAGCAGCTATTACCGGGATTCTGAGCAGTTCTTC.

This clonotype came up many times. The V call is TRBV7-2, the J call TRBJ2-2, with no clear D. The CDR3 has 13 amino acids. V dropped 0 bases and J dropped 6 bases, with 5 bases sitting between them. Per the germline V gene, CDR1 is SGHTA and CDR2 is FQGNSA. CDR3 nucleotide sequence: TGTGCCAGCAGCTTAGCGCGGTCCGGGGAGCTGTTTTTT. Protein sequence: CASSLARSGELFF.

This clonotype was seen only a few times. A much larger clone is a single base away; this may be a read error. The missing conserved phenylalanine or tryptophan at the end of this CDR3 makes a read error likely. The chain joins TRBV28 to TRBJ2-7; TRBD2 agrees at 8 bases. This CDR3 spans 14 amino acids. Germline loops: CDR1 MDHEN, CDR2 SYDVKM. V was pared by 6 bases and J by 5 bases, with 9 bases of the junction left unmatched. CDR3 DNA: TGTGCCAGCAGGACCTCGGGACTAGGGGACGAGCAGTACCTC. Protein product: CASRTSGLGDEQYL.

This rearrangement joins TRBV24-1 to TRBJ2-7; 7 nucleotides align to TRBD1. CDR1 is KGHDR, CDR2 SFDVKD, per germline. Unmatched junction bases numbered 3, after V lost 2 bases and J lost 3 bases. The CDR3 contains 14 residues. This chain's CDR3 is CATSDSRDSYEQYF. CDR3 nucleotide sequence: TGTGCCACCAGTGATTCCCGGGACAGCTACGAGCAGTACTTC.

This clonotype was counted many times. The chain joins TRBV7-3 to TRBJ2-6; D gene unclear. With 8 bases removed from V and 0 bases from J, the gap between germline ends came to 5 bases. The CDR3 has 13 residues. The germline gives CDR1 SGHTA, CDR2 FQGTGA. This CDR3 is CASRNSGANVLTF. The CDR3 DNA reads TGTGCCAGCCGGAACTCTGGGGCCAACGTCCTGACTTTC.

This clonotype has ten or more counts. This sequence joins TRBV5-1 and TRBJ2-7, with D tentatively TRBD2 (5 bases). From germline, CDR1 is SGHRS and CDR2 YFSETQ. There are 14 residues in the CDR3. Trimming cost V 4 bases and J 0 bases, with 11 bases left between them. DNA for the CDR3: TGCGCCAGCAGCCTCGGACGGGACTCCTACGAGCAGTACTTC. It specifies CASSLGRDSYEQYF. Looking up the rest from reference TRBV5-1 and TRBJ2-7 gives the full variable domain: KAGVTQTPRYLIKTRGQQVTLSCSPISGHRSVSWYQQTPGQGLQFLFEYFSETQRNKGNFPGRFSGRQFSNSRSEMNVSTLELGDSALYLCASSLGRDSYEQYFGPGTRLTVT.

This clonotype was detected many times. The rearrangement links TRBV2 to TRBJ1-1; 10 nucleotides match TRBD1. The CDR3 runs to 15 residues. Trimming took 6 bases from V and 4 from J; bases not matched to a gene: 8. Germline V gives CDR1 SNHLY, CDR2 FYNNEI. CDR3 sequence: CASRLTGGSGTEAFF. As DNA, the CDR3 is TGTGCCAGCAGGTTGACAGGGGGCAGCGGCACTGAAGCTTTCTTT. Filled out from reference TRBV2 and TRBJ1-1, the complete variable domain reads EPEVTQTPSHQVTQMGQEVILRCVPISNHLYFYWYRQILGQKVEFLVSFYNNEISEKSEIFDDQFSVERPDGSNFTLKIRSTKLEDSAMYFCASRLTGGSGTEAFFGQGTRLTVV.

This clonotype was recorded many times. The chain joins TRBV18 to TRBJ1-1; D gene unclear. Germline loops: CDR1 KGHSH, CDR2 LQKENI. V shed 0 bases and J shed 5 bases, with 10 bases lying between them. This CDR3 is 14 amino acids long. CDR3 region: CASSPPLSWTEAFF. In DNA form, the CDR3 reads TGTGCCAGCTCACCACCGCTCAGTTGGACTGAAGCTTTCTTT.

This clonotype was recorded a few times. The germline gene is not matched at one end of the junction; a read error may be the cause. CDR3 nucleotides: TGCGCCAGCAGCTTGGCCACACTAGCGGGAGTCGGTGAGCAGTCCTTC. This sequence encodes CASSLATLAGVGEQSF. The gene calls are TRBV5-1 and TRBJ2-1, with 11 bases identical to TRBD2. The V gene's germline CDR1 is SGHRS and CDR2 YFSETQ. The CDR3 has 16 residues.

This clonotype was picked up many times. The chain joins TRBV5-1 to TRBJ1-1; D perhaps matches TRBD1 (5 bases). CDR1 is SGHRS, CDR2 YFSETQ, per germline. The CDR3 covers 15 residues. Trimming cost V 6 bases and J 2 bases, with 17 bases left between them. CDR3 DNA sequence: TGCGCCAGCAAGGGGTCGGAACAGACCAACACTGAAGCTTTCTTT. It encodes CASKGSEQTNTEAFF.

This clonotype was detected only a few times. The chain recombines TRBV9 with TRBJ1-1; D remains ambiguous. The CDR3 spans 13 residues. Trimming removed 3 bases at V and 0 bases at J, with 6 bases between. Germline V gene lookup returns CDR1 SGDLS and CDR2 YYNGEE. CDR3 in DNA: TGTGCCAGCAGCGGAAGAGTGAACACTGAAGCTTTCTTT. It yields the protein CASSGRVNTEAFF.